What follows are 20 T cell receptor beta chains derived from one specimen sequenced in a study of cytomegalovirus exposure and HLA in healthy donors (dated by TCRdb to 2016 to 2017). Library construction relied on the immunoSEQ multiplex PCR assay. For the multiplex PCR, a mixture combining 60 forward primers for TCR Vbeta segments and 13 reverse primers for TCR Jbeta segments was used. Drawn from immuneACCESS, this table holds only the in-frame rearrangements with V and J called that TCRdb kept. Clones are partly lost; checked studies trace under half to an unresolved V gene and leave the rest unexplained. Counted in this sample were some 170,000 clones; roughly 79% of them appeared once. Around 4.7% of the sample is taken by the ten largest. Source material: PBMCs. These TCRs come from a woman between 18 and 30 years old in good health and CMV-seropositive.

This sequence joins TRBV7-2 and TRBJ2-7, with a tentative D call TRBD1 (6 bases). In germline, CDR1 is SGHTA, CDR2 FQGNSA. This CDR3 has 15 amino acids. The V and J ends lost 5 bases and 1 base respectively, with 15 bases between them. The CDR3 coding sequence is TGTGCCAGCAGCCTAAAGGGGGACACGTCCTACGAGCAGTACTTC. This translates into CASSLKGDTSYEQYF.

J is TRBJ2-3 and V is TRBV7-9; D remains unclear. The V gene lost 5 bases and the J gene lost 5 bases, with 14 bases spanning the gap. Germline V gene data show CDR1 as SEHNR and CDR2 as FQNEAQ (reference sequence). CDR3 length equals 14 residues. This CDR3 reads CASSHVDRGDTQYF. Written as DNA, the CDR3 is TGTGCCAGCAGCCACGTGGATAGAGGAGATACGCAGTATTTT.

The chain links TRBV15 to TRBJ2-1; 7 bases map to TRBD2. V was clipped by 0 bases and J by 4 bases; unmatched bases: 6. This CDR3 has 16 residues. The germline V gene has CDR1 LNHNV and CDR2 YYDKDF (reference sequence). CDR3 sequence: CATSREGLADYNEQFF. CDR3 nucleotide sequence: TGTGCCACCAGCAGAGAGGGGCTAGCGGATTACAATGAGCAGTTCTTC.

V and J are TRBV27 and TRBJ1-5, with TRBD1 matching over 8 bases. Germline assignment: CDR1 MNHEY and CDR2 SMNVEV (reference sequence). This CDR3 has 14 amino acids. The ends lost 2 bases at V and 5 bases at J; junction bases unmatched: 2. The CDR3 coding sequence is TGTGCCAGCAGTTTACAGGGGGCCGATCAGCCCCAGCATTTT. This translates into CASSLQGADQPQHF.

A single count supports this clone. The chain is built from TRBV11-3 and TRBJ2-3; 8 positions agree with TRBD1. This CDR3 contains 15 residues. Germline CDR1 reads SGHNT; CDR2 reads YENEEA. V was clipped by 4 bases and J by 5 bases; unmatched bases: 8. CDR3 amino acids: CASSSGQGTLDTQYF. The CDR3 bases are TGTGCCAGCAGCTCAGGACAGGGAACTTTAGATACGCAGTATTTT.

The rearrangement joins TRBV29-1 to TRBJ2-3, with D possibly matching TRBD2 (6 bases). Trimming shortened V by 7 bases and J by 2 bases, and 19 bases separated the two germline ends. The germline gives CDR1 SQVTM, CDR2 ANQGSEA. This CDR3 has 15 amino acids. The CDR3 bases are TGCAGCGCCTCCGGGACTCAACATTACACAGATACGCAGTATTTT. Translating it yields CSASGTQHYTDTQYF.

The chain links TRBV6-1 to TRBJ1-1, with 10 nucleotides matching TRBD1. The CDR3 sequence is 14 residues long. V trimming: 6 bases; J trimming: 10 bases; junction bases outside the gene matches: 11. CDR1 MNHNS and CDR2 SASEGT come from the germline V gene. The CDR3 region has the DNA TGTGCCAGCAGCCCTGGGACAGGGGCCCTTGGAGCTTTCTTT. Translation gives CASSPGTGALGAFF.

The V call is TRBV18, the J call TRBJ2-3; possibly TRBD1 for D (6 bases). The CDR3 has 14 residues. V lost 6 bases, J lost 5 bases, and 15 bases lay in between. Per the germline V gene, CDR1 is KGHSH and CDR2 is LQKENI. The CDR3: CASSRQQGKDTQYF. CDR3 bases: TGTGCCAGCTCCCGCCAGCAGGGGAAAGATACGCAGTATTTT.

This chain connects TRBV7-8 to TRBJ1-2; 8 nucleotides agree with TRBD1. Germline V gene sequence: CDR1 SGHVS, CDR2 FQNEAQ. CDR3 length: 17 residues. Trimming took 0 bases from V and 4 from J; bases not matched to a gene: 10. In DNA, the CDR3 is TGTGCCAGCAGCTTAGCAACCCTAGGTGGGACAGGCTATGGCTACACCTTC. Amino acids: CASSLATLGGTGYGYTF. The whole variable domain, remainder taken from reference TRBV7-8 and TRBJ1-2, is GAGVSQSPRYKVAKRGQDVALRCDPISGHVSLFWYQQALGQGPEFLTYFQNEAQLDKSGLPSDRFFAERPEGSVSTLKIQRTQQEDSAVYLCASSLATLGGTGYGYTFGSGTRLTVV.

This rearrangement joins TRBV6-5 to TRBJ2-7; weak D call: TRBD1 (5 bases). CDR1 MNHEY and CDR2 SVGAGI come from the germline V gene. This CDR3 spans 13 amino acids. V lost 2 bases, J lost 2 bases, and 7 bases lay in between. The CDR3 loop is CASSYARAYEQYF. CDR3 coding DNA: TGTGCCAGCAGTTACGCCAGGGCCTACGAGCAGTACTTC.

A word on this clone: A junction end diverges from the germline sequence, so it may reflect a read error. V and J are TRBV9 and TRBJ2-2, with 8 positions matching TRBD1. This CDR3 region has 15 residues. From germline, CDR1 is SGDLS and CDR2 YYNGEE. The CDR3 region is CASSDHRGNTGELLF. CDR3 in DNA: TGTGCCAGCAGCGACCACAGGGGGAACACCGGGGAGCTGCTTTTT.

The chain uses TRBV21-1 and TRBJ2-7; the table assigns TRBD2, which was not confirmed against the DNA. TRBV21-1 is termed a pseudogene. CDR3 size: 16 residues. The CDR3 loop reads CASSESRGLSSYEQYF. CDR3 nucleotides: TGTGCCAGCAGCGAAAGCCGAGGGTTGAGCTCCTACGAGCAGTACTTC.

The chain uses TRBV2 and TRBJ1-1; no firm D call. The CDR3 is 15 amino acids. V lost 7 bases and J lost 6, with 21 bases in between. Germline assignment: CDR1 SNHLY and CDR2 FYNNEI. As DNA, the CDR3 is TGTGCCAGCACCTATCGCACGGTTCGGAGGGCTGAAGCTTTCTTT. Translation: CASTYRTVRRAEAFF.

This chain joins TRBV19 and TRBJ1-1; no clear D gene. Germline V gives CDR1 LNHDA, CDR2 SQIVND (reference sequence). The V end was cut by 1 base, the J end by 5 bases, with 8 bases between. The CDR3 contains 13 residues. The CDR3 DNA sequence: TGTGCCAGTAGTATAGGAGCCCAAACTGAAGCTTTCTTT. This encodes CASSIGAQTEAFF.

On this clone itself: One junction end disagrees with the germline gene, perhaps due to a read error. The sample has other DNA sequences that encode this CDR3 too. This chain joins TRBV9 and TRBJ1-3, with 8 positions matching TRBD1. Germline V CDR1 and CDR2: SGDLS, YYNGEE. This CDR3 is 17 amino acids long. The CDR3 is CASSVAPPGGPGNTIYF. The CDR3 region has the DNA TGCGCCAGCAGCGTCGCCCCCCCAGGGGGCCCTGGAAACACCATATATTTT. The whole variable domain, remainder taken from reference TRBV9 and TRBJ1-3, is DSGVTQTPKHLITATGQRVTLRCSPRSGDLSVYWYQQSLDQGLQFLIQYYNGEERAKGNILERFSAQQFPDLHSELNLSSLELGDSALYFCASSVAPPGGPGNTIYFGEGSWLTVV.

This clone was counted only a few times. V usage is TRBV30 and J usage is TRBJ2-1; D uncertain. CDR3 length equals 12 residues. The ends were cut back, 0 bases at V and 5 bases at J, with 5 bases in the middle. Per the germline V gene, CDR1 is GTSNPN and CDR2 is SVGIG (reference sequence). Here the CDR3 reads CAWSVSNNEQFF. CDR3 DNA sequence: TGTGCCTGGAGTGTCTCTAACAATGAGCAGTTCTTC.

The V and J genes are TRBV4-1 and TRBJ1-1, with 8 positions matching TRBD1. The CDR3 runs 13 residues. Germline assignment: CDR1 MGHRA and CDR2 YSYEKL. The V and J ends lost 4 bases and 5 bases, in that order; junction bases with no gene match: 3. CDR3 region: CASSLTGGTEAFF. CDR3 in DNA: TGCGCCAGCAGCCTAACAGGGGGAACTGAAGCTTTCTTT.

The rearrangement joins TRBV29-1 to TRBJ1-5; TRBD1 might be the D (5 bases). Trimming took 4 bases from V and 1 from J, leaving 8 bases between them. Germline assignment: CDR1 SQVTM and CDR2 ANQGSEA. The CDR3 is 13 residues long. In DNA form, the CDR3 reads TGCAGCGTTGGGGGGGGGAGCAATCAGCCCCAGCATTTT. It codes for CSVGGGSNQPQHF. The whole variable domain, remainder taken from reference TRBV29-1 and TRBJ1-5, is SAVISQKPSRDICQRGTSLTIQCQVDSQVTMMFWYRQQPGQSLTLIATANQGSEATYESGFVIDKFPISRPNLTFSTLTVSNMSPEDSSIYLCSVGGGSNQPQHFGDGTRLSIL.

V is TRBV6-5 and J is TRBJ1-2; no firm D call. The CDR3 loop spans 15 amino acids. CDR1 is MNHEY and CDR2 is SVGAGI in the germline V gene. Trimming left V 5 bases short and J 1 base short, with 14 bases between. The CDR3: CASSPVWEDNYGYTF. CDR3 in DNA: TGTGCCAGCAGTCCCGTCTGGGAGGATAACTATGGCTACACCTTC.

This chain links TRBV14 with TRBJ2-3; TRBD1 matches at 10 bases. CDR3 length equals 16 residues. Germline CDR1 SGHDN, CDR2 FVKESK. Losses at the gene ends were 4 bases for V and 3 bases for J; bases not matched to a gene: 7. CDR3 DNA sequence: TGTGCCAGCAGCCCGCCCGGGGACAGGGGAACAGATACGCAGTATTTT. Protein sequence: CASSPPGDRGTDTQYF.